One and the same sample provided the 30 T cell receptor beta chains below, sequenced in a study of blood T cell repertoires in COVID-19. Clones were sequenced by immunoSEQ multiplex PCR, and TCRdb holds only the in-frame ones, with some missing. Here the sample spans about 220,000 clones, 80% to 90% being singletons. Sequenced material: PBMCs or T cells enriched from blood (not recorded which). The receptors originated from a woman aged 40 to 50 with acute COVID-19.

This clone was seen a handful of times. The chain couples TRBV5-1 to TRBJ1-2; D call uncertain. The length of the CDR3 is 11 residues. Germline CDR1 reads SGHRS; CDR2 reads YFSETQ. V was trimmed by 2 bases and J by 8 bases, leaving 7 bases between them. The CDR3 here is CASSFGEGYTF. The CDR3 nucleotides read TGCGCCAGCAGCTTCGGGGAGGGCTACACCTTC.

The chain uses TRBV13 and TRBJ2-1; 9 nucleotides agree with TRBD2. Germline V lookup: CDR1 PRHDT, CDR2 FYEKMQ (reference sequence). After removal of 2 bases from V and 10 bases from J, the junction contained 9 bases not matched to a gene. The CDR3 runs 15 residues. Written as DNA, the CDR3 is TGTGCCAGCAGCTTATACGGACTAGCGAGCGACGAGCAGTTCTTC. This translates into CASSLYGLASDEQFF.

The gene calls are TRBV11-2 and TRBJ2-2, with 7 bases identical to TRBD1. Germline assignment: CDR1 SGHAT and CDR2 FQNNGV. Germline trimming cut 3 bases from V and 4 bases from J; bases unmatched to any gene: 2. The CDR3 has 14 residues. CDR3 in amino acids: CASSLTGFTGELFF. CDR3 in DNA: TGTGCCAGCAGCTTGACAGGGTTCACCGGGGAGCTGTTTTTT.

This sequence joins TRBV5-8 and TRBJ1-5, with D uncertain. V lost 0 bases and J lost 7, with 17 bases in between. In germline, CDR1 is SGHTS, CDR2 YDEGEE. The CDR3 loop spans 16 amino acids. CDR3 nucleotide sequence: TGTGCCAGCAGCTTGGGATCGTTCGGGTCGGGGCAGCCCCAGCATTTT. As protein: CASSLGSFGSGQPQHF.

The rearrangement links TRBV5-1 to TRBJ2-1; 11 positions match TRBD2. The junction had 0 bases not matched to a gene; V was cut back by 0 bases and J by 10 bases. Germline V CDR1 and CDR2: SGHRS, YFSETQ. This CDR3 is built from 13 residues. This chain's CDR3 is CASSLVAGGEQFF. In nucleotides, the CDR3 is TGCGCCAGCAGCTTGGTAGCGGGAGGGGAGCAGTTCTTC.

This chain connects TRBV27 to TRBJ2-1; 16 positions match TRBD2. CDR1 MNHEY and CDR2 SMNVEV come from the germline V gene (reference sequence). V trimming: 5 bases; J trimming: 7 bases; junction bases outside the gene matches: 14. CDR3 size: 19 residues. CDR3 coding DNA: TGTGCCAGCAGTCAGCTCGGGACTAGCGGGGGGGGTCGCGTAAATGAGCAGTTCTTC. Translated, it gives CASSQLGTSGGGRVNEQFF.

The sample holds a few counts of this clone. This chain's CDR3 is CASSSDRGYGYTF. The CDR3 DNA is TGTGCCAGCAGTTCCGACAGGGGCTATGGCTACACCTTC. V is TRBV3-1 (or the pseudogene TRBV3-2) and J is TRBJ1-2; 8 positions agree with TRBD1. The CDR3 totals 13 residues. Trimming cost V 6 bases and J 4 bases; bases outside gene matches: 4. Germline loops: CDR1 LGHDT, CDR2 YNNKEL (reference sequence).

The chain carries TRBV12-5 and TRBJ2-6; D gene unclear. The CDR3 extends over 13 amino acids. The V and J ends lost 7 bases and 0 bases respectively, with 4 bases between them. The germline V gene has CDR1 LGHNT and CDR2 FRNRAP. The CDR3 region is CASASSGANVLTF. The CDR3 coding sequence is TGTGCTAGTGCCAGCTCTGGGGCCAACGTCCTGACTTTC.

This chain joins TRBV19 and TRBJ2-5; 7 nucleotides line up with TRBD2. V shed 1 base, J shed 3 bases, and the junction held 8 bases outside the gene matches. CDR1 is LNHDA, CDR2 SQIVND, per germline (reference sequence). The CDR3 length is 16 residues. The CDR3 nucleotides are TGTGCCAGTAGTATAGGACTAGCTAGATTTGAAGAGACCCAGTACTTC. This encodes CASSIGLARFEETQYF.

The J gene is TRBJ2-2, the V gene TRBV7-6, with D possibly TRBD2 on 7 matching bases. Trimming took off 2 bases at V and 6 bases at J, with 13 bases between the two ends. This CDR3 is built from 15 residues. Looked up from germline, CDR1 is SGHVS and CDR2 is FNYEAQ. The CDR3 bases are TGTGCCAGCAGCTTAATGGCGGGGGCCCCCGGGGAGCTGTTTTTT. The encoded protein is CASSLMAGAPGELFF.

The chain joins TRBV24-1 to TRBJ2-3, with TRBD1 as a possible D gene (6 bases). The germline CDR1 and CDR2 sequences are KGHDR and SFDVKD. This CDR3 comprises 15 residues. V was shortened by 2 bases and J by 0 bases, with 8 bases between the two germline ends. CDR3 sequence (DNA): TGTGCCACCAGTGATTCGGGACAAAGCACAGATACGCAGTATTTT. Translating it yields CATSDSGQSTDTQYF.

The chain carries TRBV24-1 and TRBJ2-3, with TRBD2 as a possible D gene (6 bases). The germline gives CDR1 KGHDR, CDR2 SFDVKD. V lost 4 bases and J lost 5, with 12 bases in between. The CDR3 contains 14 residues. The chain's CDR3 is CATSDPRLVDTQYF. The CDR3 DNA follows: TGTGCCACCAGTGACCCGCGACTAGTAGATACGCAGTATTTT.

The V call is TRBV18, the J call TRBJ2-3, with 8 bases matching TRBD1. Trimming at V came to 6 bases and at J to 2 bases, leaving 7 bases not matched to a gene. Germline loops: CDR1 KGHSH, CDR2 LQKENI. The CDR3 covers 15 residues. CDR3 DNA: TGTGCCAGCTCCCCTCGGACAGGGCTCACAGATACGCAGTATTTT. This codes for CASSPRTGLTDTQYF.

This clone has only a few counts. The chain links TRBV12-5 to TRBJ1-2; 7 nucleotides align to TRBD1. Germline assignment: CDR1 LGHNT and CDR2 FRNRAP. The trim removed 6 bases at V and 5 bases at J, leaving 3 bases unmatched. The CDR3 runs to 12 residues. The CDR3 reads CASGDRPYGYTF. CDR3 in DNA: TGTGCTAGTGGGGACAGGCCGTATGGCTACACCTTC. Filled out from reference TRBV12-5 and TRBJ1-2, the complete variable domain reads DARVTQTPRHKVTEMGQEVTMRCQPILGHNTVFWYRQTMMQGLELLAYFRNRAPLDDSGMPKDRFSAEMPDATLATLKIQPSEPRDSAVYFCASGDRPYGYTFGSGTRLTVV.

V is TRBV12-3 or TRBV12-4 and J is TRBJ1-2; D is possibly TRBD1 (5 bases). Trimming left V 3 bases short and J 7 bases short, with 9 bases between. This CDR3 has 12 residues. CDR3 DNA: TGTGCCAGCAGTTTGGGGCAGTTTGGCTACACCTTC. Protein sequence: CASSLGQFGYTF.

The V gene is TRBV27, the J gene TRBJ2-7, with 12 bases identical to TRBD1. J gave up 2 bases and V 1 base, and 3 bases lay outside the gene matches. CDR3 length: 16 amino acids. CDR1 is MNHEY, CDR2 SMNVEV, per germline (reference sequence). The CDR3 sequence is CASSLLGTGGTYEQYV. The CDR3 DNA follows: TGTGCCAGCAGTTTATTAGGGACAGGGGGCACCTACGAGCAGTACGTC.

The CDR3 coding sequence is TGTGCCAGCAGCTATAGCAGCCAAGAGACCCAGTACTTC. Protein: CASSYSSQETQYF. The J gene is TRBJ2-5, the V gene TRBV7-3; D not certain. Germline lookup yields CDR1 SGHTA and CDR2 FQGTGA. The CDR3 is 13 amino acids. Trimming left V 4 bases short and J 1 base short, with 7 bases between.

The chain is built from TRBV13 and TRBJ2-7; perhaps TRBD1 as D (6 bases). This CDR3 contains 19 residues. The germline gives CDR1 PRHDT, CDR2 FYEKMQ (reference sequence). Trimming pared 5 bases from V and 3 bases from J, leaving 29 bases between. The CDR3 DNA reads TGTGCCAGCAGCCCTAAAAAAACTGGATACAGGGAAACATACTACGAGCAGTACTTC. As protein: CASSPKKTGYRETYYEQYF.

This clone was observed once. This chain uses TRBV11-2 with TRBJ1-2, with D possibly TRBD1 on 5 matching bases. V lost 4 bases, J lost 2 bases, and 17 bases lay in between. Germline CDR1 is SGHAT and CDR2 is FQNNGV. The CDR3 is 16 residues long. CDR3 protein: CASSSRWGEGNYGYTF. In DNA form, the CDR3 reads TGTGCCAGCAGCTCCCGGTGGGGGGAGGGGAACTATGGCTACACCTTC. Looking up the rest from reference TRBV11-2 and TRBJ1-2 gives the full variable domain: EAGVAQSPRYKIIEKRQSVAFWCNPISGHATLYWYQQILGQGPKLLIQFQNNGVVDDSQLPKDRFSAERLKGVDSTLKIQPAKLEDSAVYLCASSSRWGEGNYGYTFGSGTRLTVV.

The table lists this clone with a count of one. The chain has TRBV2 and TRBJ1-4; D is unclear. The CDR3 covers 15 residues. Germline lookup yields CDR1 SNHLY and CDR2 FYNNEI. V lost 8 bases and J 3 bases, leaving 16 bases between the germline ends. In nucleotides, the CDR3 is TGTGCCAGCGTACACGGCGCGGGCCCTAATGAAAAACTGTTTTTT. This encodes CASVHGAGPNEKLFF.

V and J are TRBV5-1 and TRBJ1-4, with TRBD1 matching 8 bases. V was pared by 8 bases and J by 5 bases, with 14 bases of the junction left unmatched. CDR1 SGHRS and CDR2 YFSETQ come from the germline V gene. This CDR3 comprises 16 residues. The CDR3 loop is CASGTGQETKNEKLFF. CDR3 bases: TGCGCCAGTGGGACGGGACAGGAGACCAAAAATGAAAAACTGTTTTTT.

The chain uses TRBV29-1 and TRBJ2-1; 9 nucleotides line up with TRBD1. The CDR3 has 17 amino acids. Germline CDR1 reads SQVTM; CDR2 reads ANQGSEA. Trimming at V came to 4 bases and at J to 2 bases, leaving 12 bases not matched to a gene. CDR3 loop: CSVVPVFRDRAYNEQFF. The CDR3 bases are TGCAGCGTTGTCCCAGTTTTCCGGGACAGGGCCTACAATGAGCAGTTCTTC.

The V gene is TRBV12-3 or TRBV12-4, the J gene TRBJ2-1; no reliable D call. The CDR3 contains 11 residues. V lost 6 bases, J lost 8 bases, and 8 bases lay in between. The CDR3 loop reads CASSPRDEQFF. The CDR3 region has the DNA TGTGCCAGCAGCCCCCGTGATGAGCAGTTCTTC.

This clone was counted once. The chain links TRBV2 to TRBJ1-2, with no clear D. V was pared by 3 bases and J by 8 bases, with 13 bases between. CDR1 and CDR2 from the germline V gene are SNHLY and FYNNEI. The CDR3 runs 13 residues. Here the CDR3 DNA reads TGTGCCAGCAGTGAGAGGCGATTATCCGGCTACACCTTC. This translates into CASSERRLSGYTF.

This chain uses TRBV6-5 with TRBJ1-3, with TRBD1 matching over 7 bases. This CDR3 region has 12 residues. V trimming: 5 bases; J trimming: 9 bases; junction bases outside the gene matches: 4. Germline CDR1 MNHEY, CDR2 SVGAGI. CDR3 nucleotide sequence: TGTGCCAGCAGTACAGGGGTTTTCACCATATATTTT. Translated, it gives CASSTGVFTIYF.

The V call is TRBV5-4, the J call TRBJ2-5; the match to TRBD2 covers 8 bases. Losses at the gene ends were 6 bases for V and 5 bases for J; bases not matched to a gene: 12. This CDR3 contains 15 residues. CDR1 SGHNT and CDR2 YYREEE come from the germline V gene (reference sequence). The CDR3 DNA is TGTGCCAGCAACAGGGTGGCGGGGGGAGACGAGACCCAGTACTTC. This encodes CASNRVAGGDETQYF.

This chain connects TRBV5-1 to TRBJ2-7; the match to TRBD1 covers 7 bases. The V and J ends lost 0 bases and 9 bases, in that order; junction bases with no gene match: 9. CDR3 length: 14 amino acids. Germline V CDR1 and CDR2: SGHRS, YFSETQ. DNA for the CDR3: TGCGCCAGCAGCTTGGGACAGGGCCCGGCGACGCAGTACTTC. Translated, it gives CASSLGQGPATQYF.

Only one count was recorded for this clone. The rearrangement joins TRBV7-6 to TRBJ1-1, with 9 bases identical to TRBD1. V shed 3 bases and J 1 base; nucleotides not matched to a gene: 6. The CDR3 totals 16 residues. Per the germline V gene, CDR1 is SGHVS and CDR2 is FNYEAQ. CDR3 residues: CASSFLTGGWNTEAFF. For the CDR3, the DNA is TGTGCCAGCAGCTTCCTCACAGGGGGCTGGAACACTGAAGCTTTCTTT.

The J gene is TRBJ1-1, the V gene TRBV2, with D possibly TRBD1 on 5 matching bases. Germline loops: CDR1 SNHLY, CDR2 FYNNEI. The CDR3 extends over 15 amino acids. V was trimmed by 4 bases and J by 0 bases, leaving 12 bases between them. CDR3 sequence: CASSAPTDMNTEAFF. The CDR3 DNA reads TGTGCCAGCAGTGCCCCGACAGATATGAACACTGAAGCTTTCTTT.

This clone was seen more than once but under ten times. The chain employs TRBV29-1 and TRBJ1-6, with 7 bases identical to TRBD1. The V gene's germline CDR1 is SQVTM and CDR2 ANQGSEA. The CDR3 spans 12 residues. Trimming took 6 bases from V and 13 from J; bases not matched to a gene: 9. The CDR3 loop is CSVAETGPPLHF. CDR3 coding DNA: TGCAGCGTCGCCGAGACAGGGCCCCCCCTCCACTTT.